These 12 T cell receptor beta chains were sequenced from one sample in a study of cytomegalovirus exposure and HLA in healthy donors. A multiplex PCR was run with 60 Vbeta primers and 13 Jbeta primers. Sequencing was performed with immunoSEQ multiplex PCR; in TCRdb, only in-frame clones are kept and a portion is missing. The sample has about 82,000 clones, 70% to 85% seen once. The sample was PBMCs. Receptor source: a human donor in good health.

J is TRBJ2-3 and V is TRBV12-5; TRBD1 is a possible D gene (5 bases). Trimming left V 1 base short and J 6 bases short, with 11 bases between. CDR1 LGHNT and CDR2 FRNRAP come from the germline V gene. The CDR3 is 14 residues long. CDR3 region: CASGLGQLADTQYF. For the CDR3, the DNA is TGTGCTAGTGGTTTGGGACAGTTGGCGGATACGCAGTATTTT.

The chain recombines TRBV29-1 with TRBJ2-7; TRBD2 is a possible D gene (5 bases). V shed 7 bases and J shed 2 bases, with 9 bases lying between them. Germline V gene sequence: CDR1 SQVTM, CDR2 ANQGSEA. The CDR3 totals 11 residues. The CDR3 sequence is CSGDGTYEQYF. DNA for the CDR3: TGCAGCGGTGACGGGACCTACGAGCAGTACTTC.

The chain recombines TRBV5-4 with TRBJ1-6, with 8 bases fitting TRBD1. Germline V CDR1 and CDR2: SGHNT, YYREEE (reference sequence). Trimming cost V 0 bases and J 6 bases; bases outside gene matches: 2. This CDR3 region has 15 residues. CDR3 DNA sequence: TGTGCCAGCAGCTTGGCCACAGGGGGTAATTCACCCCTCCACTTT. As protein: CASSLATGGNSPLHF.

The rearrangement links TRBV29-1 to TRBJ2-7; D not certain. This CDR3 has 15 amino acids. Germline V gene data show CDR1 as SQVTM and CDR2 as ANQGSEA. With 3 bases removed from V and 0 bases from J, the gap between germline ends came to 15 bases. The CDR3 DNA reads as TGCAGCGTTGAGGCACCTACTAAAAACTCCTACGAGCAGTACTTC. This encodes CSVEAPTKNSYEQYF.

The chain links TRBV9 to TRBJ1-2, with a possible D match to TRBD1 (6 bases). Trimming removed 5 bases from V and 8 bases from J, with 28 bases in between. Germline CDR1 is SGDLS and CDR2 is YYNGEE. The CDR3 covers 17 residues. The CDR3 protein is CASSDRRGHLKGGGYTF. The CDR3 DNA sequence: TGTGCCAGCAGTGACCGACGGGGACACCTAAAGGGGGGGGGCTACACCTTC.

The chain recombines TRBV9 with TRBJ2-3; D is unresolved. This CDR3 comprises 13 residues. Germline CDR1 and CDR2: SGDLS and YYNGEE. V was pared by 0 bases and J by 4 bases, with 6 bases between. The CDR3 DNA is TGTGCCAGCAGCGTAGCAGGCCCAGATACGCAGTATTTT. This sequence encodes CASSVAGPDTQYF. Looking up the rest from reference TRBV9 and TRBJ2-3 gives the full variable domain: DSGVTQTPKHLITATGQRVTLRCSPRSGDLSVYWYQQSLDQGLQFLIQYYNGEERAKGNILERFSAQQFPDLHSELNLSSLELGDSALYFCASSVAGPDTQYFGPGTRLTVL.

The rearrangement links TRBV7-6 to TRBJ2-5; D remains unclear. V lost 5 bases to trimming and J lost 7 bases, with 14 bases between them. The length of the CDR3 is 13 residues. Per germline, CDR1 SGHVS and CDR2 FNYEAQ. This CDR3 reads CASSTRQAPTQYF. The CDR3 bases are TGTGCCAGCAGCACCCGACAAGCCCCGACCCAGTACTTC.

This clone occurred once. The chain couples TRBV13 to TRBJ1-3, with D perhaps TRBD1 (5 bases). Germline V gives CDR1 PRHDT, CDR2 FYEKMQ (reference sequence). The CDR3 runs to 16 residues. The V and J ends lost 3 bases and 4 bases respectively, with 16 bases between them. Here the CDR3 reads CASSFAENPGGNTIYF. The CDR3 region has the DNA TGTGCCAGCAGCTTTGCGGAGAACCCAGGGGGAAACACCATATATTTT.

The chain carries TRBV6-5 and TRBJ1-6; 8 bases are shared with TRBD1. The V gene end was trimmed by 7 bases and the J gene end by 7 bases; junction bases not matched to a gene: 9. CDR3 length: 15 amino acids. Germline CDR1 is MNHEY and CDR2 is SVGAGI. In DNA form, the CDR3 reads TGTGCCAGCACCAGGACAGGGTTCGGGAATTCACCCCTCCACTTT. It encodes CASTRTGFGNSPLHF.

The rearrangement uses TRBV2 and TRBJ2-4, with TRBD2 matching over 9 bases. The junction had 8 bases not matched to a gene; V was cut back by 2 bases and J by 9 bases. Germline assignment: CDR1 SNHLY and CDR2 FYNNEI. The length of the CDR3 is 15 residues. Here the CDR3 DNA reads TGTGCCAGCAGTGAAATCCCGGGACTAGCCTCCATTCAGTACTTC. Its protein product is CASSEIPGLASIQYF.

The chain employs TRBV6-4 and TRBJ2-1; 13 bases align to TRBD2. Germline V gives CDR1 MRHNA, CDR2 SNTAGT. The CDR3 is 13 residues long. J gave up 10 bases and V 4 bases, and 1 base lay outside the gene matches. The CDR3 bases are TGTGCCAGCAGTGGACTAGCGGGGGGCGAGCAGTTCTTC. Translation gives CASSGLAGGEQFF.

The chain uses TRBV7-8 and TRBJ1-6; perhaps TRBD1 as D (5 bases). The CDR3 runs to 16 residues. Germline V CDR1 and CDR2: SGHVS, FQNEAQ. The V end was cut by 5 bases, the J end by 7 bases, with 18 bases between. CDR3 nucleotides: TGTGCCAGCAGCCGCTCTGGGCGGGAGGGGAATTCACCCCTCCACTTT. Translating it yields CASSRSGREGNSPLHF.